This TCR beta chain was captured in a study of tumor-infiltrating lymphocytes in glioblastoma multiforme. Whole-study findings and limits: Just one glioblastoma patient contributed to the TCR-mutation comparison. T cells were not sorted into functional subsets.

Three nested ARM-PCR rounds with V-beta and C-beta primers built TCRB libraries. TCRdb itself ran the multiplex PCR reads through MiXCR, one entry per CDR3 protein. The sample holds roughly 13,000 distinct CDR3 sequences; roughly 60% are singletons and the top ten take roughly 34%. The germline V gene has CDR1 MNHEY and CDR2 SVGAGI. This CDR3 contains 14 residues. Comment on this clonotype: Antigen unknown. Germline is not matched at one junction end, which may reflect a read error.

Sequenced input: brain tumor tissue. The V and J genes are TRBV6-5 and TRBJ2-1; D gene ambiguous. The sequence was obtained from a male donor with glioblastoma. The CDR3 region has the DNA TGTGCCAGCAGTTACGAGCCGGGCTTCAGTGAGCTGTTCTTC. It yields the protein CASSYEPGFSELFF.